The TCR beta chain described here comes from a study of cytomegalovirus exposure and HLA in healthy donors. Notes on the study in general: Looking again later, the authors saw that most CMV-associated TCR beta chains seemed HLA-restricted.

PCR was performed using 60 Vbeta and 13 Jbeta primers. Clones were read by immunoSEQ multiplex PCR, and TCRdb kept only the in-frame ones, dropping some. The sample yields 200,000 or so clones, approximately 70% seen once. A word on this clone: The antigen is undetermined.

CDR3 length equals 12 residues. CDR1 is LNHNV, CDR2 YYDKDF, per germline (reference sequence). V was trimmed by 1 base and J by 10 bases, leaving 7 bases between them. This clonotype was sampled from a middle-aged man in good health and CMV-seropositive. The sample taken for sequencing was PBMCs. This rearrangement joins TRBV15 to TRBJ1-4; the D is unclear. CDR3 residues: CATSRAPGKLFF. The CDR3 nucleotides read TGTGCCACCAGCAGAGCCCCGGGAAAACTGTTTTTT.